The text below deals with one T cell receptor beta chain. This clone was observed a handful of times. Its antigen is currently not known. Base qualities are missing; no much larger clone stands one base away. This sample was taken from a study of beta chain features in type 1 diabetes (dated by TCRdb to about 2018). Background for the entire study: Mean age, gender distribution, total cell number and subset yield were not different between patients and healthy donors. A total of some 100,000,000 sorted cells were examined across all samples, and a strong correlation was observed between cell number per subset and RNA yield. The study compared TCRB repertoires of sorted circulating CD4+ T cell subsets between recently diagnosed type 1 diabetes patients and matched healthy donors. Regulatory and stem cell-like memory subsets were obtained from only 8 patients and about 8 healthy donors, while naive and central memory subsets were obtained from all 30 or so donors. General conclusions and limits of the study: Because cDNA was sequenced instead of genomic DNA, activated cells with high expression could be over-represented, although the groups did not differ in activation or CD3 levels. Naive, central memory and regulatory TCRB repertoires appeared to be more alike among patients than among healthy donors. PCR might favor shorter templates, but patient and control samples were amplified and corrected together, so any skew would affect both groups equally. In all four CD4+ subsets, TCRB CDR3 length was moderately but significantly shorter in type 1 diabetes patients. At VDJ recombination sites, type 1 diabetes patients had fewer insertions and more deleted nucleotides, which implies abnormalities in thymic rearrangement. HLA sub-analyses involved small numbers of individuals, so any influence of HLA type on TCRB rearrangement remained unresolved.

The High Capacity cDNA Reverse Transcription Kit was used to reverse transcribe all of the isolated RNA, meaning that expressed TCRB transcripts were what got sequenced. Deep immunoSEQ sequencing was applied to naive, central memory and regulatory T cell samples, giving an average of roughly 3.5 million total reads per sample. Sorted cells were lysed in RLT buffer, and RNA was extracted using DNase-treated RNeasy Micro or Mini kits according to cell number. Each cell subset was processed separately to prevent cross-contamination, with patient and healthy donor samples processed together. The immunoSEQ multiplex PCR was used to amplify TCRB sequences from cDNA, yielding 87-bp fragments that span the CDR3 region. Sequencing of the amplicons was done on the Illumina HiSeq platform. The source study handled its data this way. Synthetic template baselines were used to correct PCR bias computationally, reads within Hamming distance 2 were collapsed, and singletons that could not be merged were discarded. By aligning reads against IMGT, V, D and J genes, CDR3 length, and insertions or deletions at six rearrangement sites were assigned. Within each subset, clonotype counts were normalized to the number of sorted cells before true diversity and Gini coefficients were calculated with the tcR R package. The overlap coefficient, calculated on TCRB nucleotide sequences, was used to measure repertoire sharing. Out-of-frame TCRB sequences from naive cells were analyzed to stand in for the pre-selection repertoire. In TCRdb, the immuneACCESS table is reduced to in-frame sequences with V and J assigned. These tables do not hold every clone; where another copy was compared, an unresolved V gene accounts for under half, and the others remain unexplained. Clone size and V and J calls were adopted from that table, with D and trimming inferred from the DNA. This sample holds hundreds of thousands of clones; around 16% were observed only once. About 0.087% of the sample is in the top ten clones.

From each donor, a single peripheral blood sample of 100 to 150 mL on average was drawn into heparinised tubes. A BD FACSAria II and a panel including CD45RO, CCR7, CD25, CD127, CD95 and CD27 were used to sort naive, central memory, regulatory and stem cell-like memory CD4+ T cells. All sorted populations exceeded 98% purity. PBMCs were isolated immediately by Lymphoprep density gradient centrifugation and stained directly without culture. So that batch effects would be minimized, each experiment stained and sorted samples in pairs, pairing one healthy donor with one patient. CDR1 SNHLY and CDR2 FYNNEI are derived from the germline V gene. V and J lose 6 bases and 1 base, and a span of 6 bases separates them. The CDR3 starts with the cysteine, ends with the phenylalanine, and has 13 residues. This entry keeps only the CDR3 DNA: 39 bases, framed from base 1.

Recombination joined TRBV2 with TRBJ2-2, and possibly TRBD1, on 5 matching bases. The TCR originated in a man between 18 and 35 years old in good health. The sequenced sample consisted of naive CD4+ T cells from blood. The cell subset or site label of this sample denotes: true naive CD4+ T cells. The CDR3 sequence is CASRQENTGELFF. The nucleotide sequence reads TGTGCCAGCAGACAGGAGAACACCGGGGAGCTGTTTTTT.